This T cell receptor beta chain was recovered during a study of shared clonotypes between healthy human individuals. Findings and caveats of the study: The authors sampled blood alone, and tissue repertoires likely differ.

Germline V CDR1 and CDR2: ENHRY, SYGVKD. Trimming stripped 0 bases from V and 3 bases from J, with 6 bases between. The length of the CDR3 is 13 residues. Around 30,000 T cell genomes, or roughly 180 ng DNA, went into the sorted-subset replicate PCRs. TCRdb's copy holds only in-frame clones and misses some; the assay was immunoSEQ multiplex PCR. The sample records more than 2 million clones, 90% to 95% being singletons. With regard to this clone: Its matching antigen is unknown.

Those who donated were healthy HIV-negative adults, with no recent acute infections or vaccinations reported. This receptor was identified in a man aged 18 to 35 in good health. The specimen was naive CD4+ T cells sorted from blood. The subset denotes: CD45RA+ positively selected. The rearrangement joins TRBV10-3 to TRBJ2-7; D is undetermined. Here the CDR3 DNA reads TGTGCCATCAGTGAGTCGAAAGGCTACGAGCAGTACTTC. This codes for CAISESKGYEQYF.